Listed below are T cell receptor beta chains from one sample, sequenced in a study of early T cells in non-severe SARS-CoV-2 infection. TCRdb independently ran MiXCR on the 5' RACE reads; one entry per CDR3 protein. The data hold some 96,000 distinct CDR3 sequences, with approximately 9.9% observed a single time. Specimen: whole blood, collected at baseline. These receptor sequences come from an adult who was a healthcare worker with PCR-confirmed SARS-CoV-2 infection or an uninfected control (not recorded which). Both conserved end residues are part of each CDR3. The D gene is left open where the match is weak. Rows give clone size only sometimes, using once, few, many, or a class for an expanded clone.

>TRBV5-1|TRBD1|TRBJ2-6|many
CASSLVLGTGRTGANVLTF
TGCGCCAGCAGCTTGGTCCTTGGGACAGGGCGTACTGGGGCCAACGTCCTGACTTTC
>TRBV20-1|TRBD1|TRBJ2-7|few
CSVRDRDRVVEQYF
TGCAGTGTTCGGGACCGGGACAGGGTTGTCGAGCAGTACTTC
>TRBV27|TRBD2|TRBJ2-1|-
CASSPPGLAHNEQFF
TGTGCCAGCAGTCCCCCGGGACTAGCTCACAATGAGCAGTTCTTC
>TRBV6-2/TRBV6-3|TRBD2|TRBJ2-3|-
CASTRAGPTDTQYF
TGTGCCAGCACCCGAGCGGGACCCACAGATACGCAGTATTTT
>TRBV29-1|TRBD1|TRBJ2-3|-
CSVERQGAGGTDTQYF
TGCAGCGTCGAAAGACAGGGGGCGGGAGGCACAGATACGCAGTATTTT
>TRBV14|TRBD1|TRBJ2-3|-
CASSQVRGRFGTQYF
TGTGCCAGCAGCCAAGTCAGGGGGCGTTTTGGTACGCAGTATTTT
>TRBV29-1|-|TRBJ1-1|many
CSVGKAQFTYMNTEAFF
TGCAGCGTCGGAAAGGCACAGTTTACCTATATGAACACTGAAGCTTTCTTT
>TRBV5-8|-|TRBJ1-5|few
CASSLDGTETRDQPQHF
TGTGCCAGCAGCTTGGATGGGACGGAGACGAGGGATCAGCCCCAGCATTTT
>TRBV11-2|-|TRBJ2-3|few
CASSLDWRLPRDTQYF
TGTGCCAGCAGCTTAGATTGGAGACTACCGCGAGATACGCAGTATTTT
>TRBV20-1|-|TRBJ2-5|many
CSAAPGPGETQYF
TGCAGTGCGGCACCCGGACCTGGGGAGACCCAGTACTTC
>TRBV6-1|TRBD1|TRBJ1-4|many
CASSRQGAGTNEKLFF
TGTGCCAGCAGTCGGCAGGGGGCGGGAACTAATGAAAAACTGTTTTTT
>TRBV6-2/TRBV6-3|TRBD2|TRBJ2-3|few
CASSYGLGPDTQYF
TGTGCCAGCAGTTACGGACTAGGCCCAGATACGCAGTATTTT
>TRBV5-5|-|TRBJ1-1|many
CASSGRGGSPTEAFF
TGTGCCAGCAGCGGGCGGGGCGGATCTCCCACTGAAGCTTTCTTT
>TRBV6-2/TRBV6-3|-|TRBJ2-2|few
CASSPARGFDTGELFF
TGTGCCAGCAGTCCAGCCCGGGGCTTCGACACCGGGGAGCTGTTTTTT
>TRBV5-8|-|TRBJ2-1|-
CASSLGAAGDEQFF
TGTGCCAGCAGCTTGGGGGCGGCAGGCGATGAGCAGTTCTTC
>TRBV10-1|TRBD2|TRBJ2-7|many
CASSSGRSSYEQYF
TGCGCCAGCTCGAGCGGGAGGAGCTCCTACGAGCAGTACTTC
>TRBV5-1|-|TRBJ1-4|-
CASSFQGMANEKLFF
TGCGCCAGCAGCTTTCAGGGTATGGCTAATGAAAAACTGTTTTTT
>TRBV7-9|-|TRBJ1-1|medium-sized
CASEDGGNTEAFF
TGTGCCAGCGAAGACGGGGGGAACACTGAAGCTTTCTTT
>TRBV2|TRBD1|TRBJ2-4|many
CASRYDRVDIQYF
TGTGCCAGCAGATACGACAGGGTTGACATTCAGTACTTC
>TRBV6-5|TRBD1|TRBJ1-3|few
CASSLTGPSSGNTIYF
TGTGCCAGCAGTTTGACAGGGCCTAGCTCTGGAAACACCATATATTTT
>TRBV7-6|TRBD1|TRBJ1-2|-
CASSPGTGPHGYTF
TGTGCCAGCAGCCCCGGGACAGGGCCCCATGGCTACACCTTC
>TRBV7-2|TRBD2|TRBJ2-2|-
CASRFTSGSNNGELFF
TGTGCCAGCAGATTTACTAGCGGGAGTAATAACGGGGAGCTGTTTTTT
>TRBV5-5|-|TRBJ1-4|many
CASSPPTGTNEKLFF
TGTGCCAGCAGCCCACCGACGGGGACTAATGAAAAACTGTTTTTT
>TRBV12-3/TRBV12-4|-|TRBJ1-1|few
CASSFLGTEAFF
TGTGCCAGCAGTTTTCTGGGCACTGAAGCTTTCTTT
>TRBV3-1|-|TRBJ2-7|few
CASSQDNSYEQYF
TGTGCCAGCAGCCAAGATAACAGCTACGAGCAGTACTTC
>TRBV29-1|TRBD2|TRBJ2-3|few
CSVESGRGADTQYF
TGCAGCGTTGAGAGCGGGAGAGGGGCAGATACGCAGTATTTT
>TRBV29-1|-|TRBJ2-3|-
CSVAKGMVTSTDTQYF
TGCAGCGTTGCAAAGGGGATGGTGACTAGCACAGATACGCAGTATTTT
>TRBV6-5|TRBD1|TRBJ1-6|-
CASRQGVDSPLHF
TGTGCCAGCAGGCAGGGGGTGGATTCACCCCTCCACTTT
>TRBV10-3|TRBD1|TRBJ1-2|-
CAISPGQGTYGYTF
TGTGCCATTTCCCCGGGACAGGGAACCTATGGCTACACCTTC
>TRBV2|TRBD2|TRBJ2-7|few
CASRTSGRALYEQYF
TGTGCCAGCAGGACTAGCGGGAGGGCCCTTTACGAGCAGTACTTC
>TRBV2|TRBD1|TRBJ2-7|few
CASSTDRGVYEQYF
TGTGCCAGCAGTACTGACAGGGGAGTCTACGAGCAGTACTTC
>TRBV18|TRBD1|TRBJ2-1|-
CASSRDREVYNEQFF
TGTGCCAGCTCACGGGACAGGGAGGTTTACAATGAGCAGTTCTTC
>TRBV12-3/TRBV12-4|-|TRBJ1-3|many
CASMGASGNTIYF
TGTGCCAGCATGGGGGCCTCTGGAAACACCATATATTTT
>TRBV6-1|TRBD1|TRBJ2-1|-
CASRATGTGGYNEQFF
TGTGCCAGCAGGGCTACCGGGACAGGAGGATACAATGAGCAGTTCTTC
>TRBV5-5|-|TRBJ1-2|few
CASSFNREVGYTF
TGTGCCAGCAGCTTTAACAGGGAGGTTGGCTACACCTTC
>TRBV18|-|TRBJ2-7|-
CASSPTAATAEQYF
TGTGCCAGCTCACCAACAGCTGCTACGGCCGAGCAGTACTTC
>TRBV4-3|TRBD2|TRBJ2-3|-
CASSQELASGTDTQYF
TGCGCCAGCAGCCAAGAGCTAGCTAGCGGTACAGATACGCAGTATTTT
>TRBV7-2|-|TRBJ1-6|-
CASSLNSNSPLHF
TGTGCCAGCAGCCTCAACAGTAATTCACCCCTCCACTTT
>TRBV20-1|-|TRBJ2-3|few
CSARGRYF
TGCAGTGCTAGGGGGAGGTATTTT
>TRBV7-2|-|TRBJ2-7|-
CASSNGQWVYEQYF
TGTGCCAGCAGTAACGGACAGTGGGTCTACGAGCAGTACTTC